The present T cell receptor beta chain was sequenced within a study of long-term antiretroviral therapy in people with HIV (dated by TCRdb to the early 2020s). With regard to the full study: The earliest samples were collected about a decade before the 2015 WHO recommendation for immediate ART, when ART was typically delayed until CD4 counts fell. Among the approximately 30 participants with HIV, approximately 10 were female. This retrospective serial study examined whether starting ART and sustained HIV suppression were associated with changes in the composition and diversity of the TRB repertoire in peripheral blood. A total of roughly 200 cryopreserved PBMC samples came from 25 to 35 adults with confirmed HIV infection and were collected serially over a mean of roughly six years (range 1-12). No cross-contamination during QIAcube processing was seen in test extractions of a monoclonal T-cell line run alongside approximately 36 polyclonal samples.

Study-wide conclusions, independent of this receptor: Expanded TRB clones identified before ART initiation dominated the repertoire across all time points, though the dominance fluctuated and decreased in many PLHIV after ART. A significant increase in TRB diversity was found to be associated with ART initiation, although TRB diversity was observed to remain significantly below that of transplant donor controls even after long-term ART. Unsorted PBMC were profiled instead of sorted CD4+ and CD8+ T cells because pre-ART samples had limited cell numbers. Inferences about post-ART repertoire changes were limited because no data were available on ART adherence, viral resistance or therapy changes. The samples span the years 2004 to 2017, and the ART regimens used may be less effective than current regimens. CDR3 length ranges in HIV repertoires were narrower than in controls, and network structure suggested an antigen-experienced repertoire with only a slight naive shift after ART. Limited PBMC availability meant only the TCR beta chain was sequenced, without alpha chain pairing.

Concerning this clone itself: This receptor's antigen is unknown. Base-call qualities are not available, and no considerably larger clone is one nucleotide away.

Sequencing of the TRB variable region was done with the immunoSEQ hsTCRB v3.0 assay at survey level resolution. TRB sequencing targeted a depth of about 40,000-55,000 T-cell genomes per sample. TRB libraries were pooled and sequenced on an Illumina MiSeq using a v3 150-cycle kit. For the original study's pipeline: Analysis of repertoires was carried out in R inside a reproducible Nextflow workflow spanning QC, data transformation and analysis. LymphoSeq2, an R package for exploring AIRR-Seq data, was used to implement custom analyses. Four samples yielding fewer than 5000 total TRB sequences were excluded, leaving 150 to 200 analyzed HIV repertoires. Among the 180 to 200 retained HIV repertoires, approximately 59 were collected before ART initiation and 129 after ART initiation. Each repertoire was downsampled to 5000 TRB nucleotide sequences, and summary statistics were averaged across 100 downsampling iterations. The analysis kept only TRB sequences whose CDR3 regions were at least seven amino acids long. Diversity was measured with a Shannon entropy-derived clonality score and the Gini coefficient. In the repertoire networks, any two of the top 5000 CDR3 amino acid sequences were linked whenever the two sequences differed by an edit distance of one. For TRB CDR3 amino acid sequences, GLIPH2 was used to predict antigen specificity groups and MHC restriction. CDR3 amino acid sequences were matched against VDJdb and McPAS-TCR to flag known CMV, EBV, HIV or tissue antigen associations. Pre-ART, post-ART and control groups were compared with Wilcoxon signed-rank tests and Holm-Bonferroni correction. TCRdb's version of the immuneACCESS table is confined to in-frame rearrangements and falls short of the full clone set. An unresolved V gene accounts for under half of the shortfall where checked; the remainder is of unknown origin. V and J calls and clone size are those listed in that table; D and trimming were worked out from the DNA. The sample data list 25,000 to 35,000 clones, and just over 85% of these were observed just once. Of the sample, about 5% falls within the top ten clones.

Participants were included only if at least one PBMC sample before ART initiation and at least two post-ART samples were available. All participants with HIV were treated in the United States of America. Before DNA extraction, cryopreserved samples of about 1-10 million PBMC were thawed and washed. At the time of the earliest PBMC sample, participants with HIV were aged between roughly 23 and 60 years. PBMC samples were contributed by each participant from 1-4 timepoints before ART initiation and 2-8 timepoints after ART initiation, with a median of 7 samples. Serial HIV viral load, CD4+ T-cell count, ART history and demographic data were obtained for every participant. Using a Qiagen kit on a QIAcube, genomic DNA was extracted from unsorted PBMC, with samples processed in batches of 12. Including cysteine and phenylalanine, the CDR3 has 13 amino acids. The only DNA kept is the CDR3, 39 bases in frame from the first base. CDR1 and CDR2 are read off the germline V gene as KGHSH and LQKENI. V sheds 6 bases and J sheds 4 bases, leaving 12 bases between their ends.

Sequences were derived from unsorted PBMCs, sampled 0.8 years after starting antiretroviral therapy. The chain employs TRBV18 and TRBJ1-2; the D gene lacks a confident call. The sequence was obtained from a young woman with HIV. The base sequence is TGTGCCAGCTCTCTGTCCGGGTCCTATGGCTACACCTTC. Its protein reads: CASSLSGSYGYTF.